This T cell receptor (beta chain) derives from a study of blood T cells in healthy people across ages. Study-wide findings and caveats: Versus aged donors, long-lived donors had higher diversity and more naive CD4+ cells. TCR beta diversity per million T cells fell roughly linearly with age.

The V end lost 0 bases, the J end lost 7 bases, and 7 bases lay between the germline ends. The germline V gene has CDR1 LNHNV and CDR2 YYDKDF (reference sequence). The CDR3 runs 13 residues. Note on this clonotype: Its antigen is as yet unknown.

A J-beta primer mix and a sample-barcoded 5' primer were used in a second PCR of roughly 6 to 11 cycles. With 12 random nucleotides, a template-switch adaptor tagged each individual cDNA molecule. TCRdb processed the 5' RACE reads anew with MiXCR; each CDR3 protein has one entry. The sample has about 670,000 distinct CDR3 sequences; about 51% are singletons. The sample comprised blood. This sequence was found in a woman older than 75 in good health. The rearrangement joins TRBV15 to TRBJ2-1; D is unresolved. The DNA for the CDR3 is TGTGCCACCAGCAGAGAAGGGCGGAATGAGCAGTTCTTC. As protein: CATSREGRNEQFF.